These T cell receptor beta chains were read from a single sample in a study of blood T cell repertoires in COVID-19. Some clones are missing from TCRdb's copy, which holds only in-frame ones; the method was immunoSEQ multiplex PCR. This sample has about 77,000 clones, with around 90% found just once. The sample consisted of peripheral blood. The receptors were sampled from a woman of 80 years or more with active or convalescent COVID-19. CDR3s include the opening cysteine and the closing phenylalanine or tryptophan. D genes are given only for firm matches. Clone size is stated in some rows and not others, as once, few, many or a class when expanded.

abundance	d_gene	len	v_gene	j_gene	CDR3nt	CDR3aa
few	.	16	TRBV7-8	TRBJ1-3	TGTGCCAGCGCACCTAGGGGCAGGGAATTAATTAACACCATATATTTT	CASAPRGRELINTIYF
.	TRBD2	17	TRBV7-8	TRBJ2-1	TGTGCCAGCAGCTTACTAGCGGGGGGGCCGATGGGTAATGAGCAGTTCTTC	CASSLLAGGPMGNEQFF
.	.	15	TRBV6-4	TRBJ1-6	TGTGCCAGCAGGAAACAGGATTCCTATAATTCACCCCTCCACTTT	CASRKQDSYNSPLHF
.	TRBD2	13	TRBV12-3/TRBV12-4	TRBJ2-7	TGTGCCAGCAGCCATTCGGGGGGGGGCGAGCAGTACTTC	CASSHSGGGEQYF
.	.	14	TRBV18	TRBJ1-1	TGTGCCAGCTCACCACCGTCCAGGAACACTGAAGCTTTCTTT	CASSPPSRNTEAFF
once	TRBD2	14	TRBV3-1/TRBV3-2	TRBJ2-2	TGTGCCAGCAGCCACAGCGGGGGGGCTAGGGAGCTGTTTTTT	CASSHSGGARELFF
.	TRBD1	14	TRBV6-2/TRBV6-3	TRBJ1-1	TGTGCCAGCAGCAAGGGGGCCACGAACACTGAAGCTTTCTTT	CASSKGATNTEAFF
once	.	16	TRBV9	TRBJ1-1	TGTGCCAGCAGCCCATACCTGTCACCCTGGTCCATCGTAGCCTTCTTT	CASSPYLSPWSIVAFF
.	.	14	TRBV28	TRBJ2-7	TGTGCCAGCAGTTCTCACCGACAGCCCTACGAGCAGTACTTC	CASSSHRQPYEQYF
.	.	13	TRBV18	TRBJ1-6	TGTGCCAGCTCAGCCGGACAGCACCTCACCCTCCACTTT	CASSAGQHLTLHF
once	.	14	TRBV27	TRBJ1-3	TGTGCCAGCAGTCGCGAGAGCTCTGGAAACACCATATATTTT	CASSRESSGNTIYF
.	.	12	TRBV6-6	TRBJ2-7	TGTGCCAGCAGTATCCCGCCAGGGGAGCAGTACTTC	CASSIPPGEQYF
.	.	15	TRBV5-1	TRBJ2-3	TGCGCCAGCAGCTTGTATCCCGGGGAGGCAGATACGCAGTATTTT	CASSLYPGEADTQYF
.	TRBD1	13	TRBV6-5	TRBJ1-6	TGTGCCAGCAGAGACAGGGACAATTCACCCCTCCACTTT	CASRDRDNSPLHF
.	.	15	TRBV15	TRBJ1-5	TGTGCCACCAGCCGGGAGAGGAGTGGCAATCAGCCCCAGCATTTT	CATSRERSGNQPQHF
.	.	14	TRBV7-9	TRBJ1-1	TGTGCCAGCACAACAGGGTTTATAAAAACTGAAGCTTTCTTT	CASTTGFIKTEAFF
.	TRBD1	17	TRBV5-8	TRBJ1-4	TGTGCCAGCAGCCCCAGGGGGCTCAAGCTCCTGGATGAAAAACTGTTTTTT	CASSPRGLKLLDEKLFF
.	.	13	TRBV3-1/TRBV3-2	TRBJ2-7	TGTGCCAGCAGCCCCCGGGGAAACTACGAGCAGTACTTC	CASSPRGNYEQYF
.	TRBD2	15	TRBV7-6	TRBJ2-1	TGTGCCAGCAGCTTAGCGGGACTAGCGGGGAATGAGCAGTTCTTC	CASSLAGLAGNEQFF
.	TRBD2	14	TRBV7-6	TRBJ2-7	TGTGCCAGCAGCCTCGGACTAGCGGGGGGGAAGCAGTACTTC	CASSLGLAGGKQYF
.	TRBD2	18	TRBV5-1	TRBJ2-2	TGCGCCAGCAGCCTGACTAGCGGGGGGGCCGCGAACACCGGGGAGCTGTTTTTT	CASSLTSGGAANTGELFF
.	.	14	TRBV15	TRBJ1-1	TGTGCCACCAGCAGAGATGTGGGAGGCACTGAAGCTTTCTTT	CATSRDVGGTEAFF
.	.	16	TRBV7-9	TRBJ1-6	TGTGCCAGCAGGGGCGGGGAGAGAACCTATAATTCACCCCTCCACTTT	CASRGGERTYNSPLHF
.	.	14	TRBV6-2/TRBV6-3	TRBJ1-6	TGTGCCAGCAGTTCGGACTCTCGAGGGTCACCCCTCCACTTT	CASSSDSRGSPLHF
.	.	13	TRBV6-5	TRBJ2-7	TGTGCCAGCAGTTACTCTGGCTTCCCCGAGCAGTACTTC	CASSYSGFPEQYF
.	TRBD1	15	TRBV11-1	TRBJ2-1	TGTGCCAGCAGGCGACAGGGAGTCAGGTACAATGAGCAGTTCTTC	CASRRQGVRYNEQFF
once	.	15	TRBV2	TRBJ1-4	TGTGCCAGCAGTGAAAACGGGGATGCTAATGAAAAACTGTTTTTT	CASSENGDANEKLFF
.	.	14	TRBV28	TRBJ2-5	TGTGCCAGCAGCCCTCCCGGGTTAGTAGAGACCCAGTACTTC	CASSPPGLVETQYF
.	.	16	TRBV7-9	TRBJ1-2	TGTGCCAGCAGCCGAGGGAAGGGGACAACTAACTATGGCTACACCTTC	CASSRGKGTTNYGYTF
once	.	15	TRBV9	TRBJ2-1	TGTGCCAGCAGCGTAGATTCAGGGTATTGGAATGAGCAGTTCTTC	CASSVDSGYWNEQFF
.	.	13	TRBV6-5	TRBJ1-2	TGTGCCAGCAGGCGGCCCCGCCTCTATGGCTACACCTTC	CASRRPRLYGYTF
.	.	14	TRBV4-1	TRBJ1-5	TGCGCCAGCAGCCAAGACAACAGACCTCAGCCCCAGCATTTT	CASSQDNRPQPQHF
.	TRBD2	14	TRBV7-3	TRBJ2-3	TGTGCCAGCAGCTTAAGCGGGGGAACAGATACGCAGTATTTT	CASSLSGGTDTQYF
once	TRBD2	15	TRBV19	TRBJ2-1	TGTGCCAGTAGTTGGACTAGCGGGGGGAGGAATGAGCAGTTCTTC	CASSWTSGGRNEQFF
.	TRBD2	15	TRBV11-2	TRBJ2-7	TGTGCAAGCAGGGTAGCGGGGGCAACCCTCTACGAGCAGTACTTC	CASRVAGATLYEQYF
.	.	14	TRBV5-6	TRBJ2-7	TGTGCCAGCAGCTTACAGGGATCCTCCTACGAGCAGTACTTC	CASSLQGSSYEQYF
.	.	15	TRBV28	TRBJ2-1	TGTGCCAGCAGCCCCCCCGGGGGGCAGATCAATGAGCAGTTCTTC	CASSPPGGQINEQFF
.	TRBD1	15	TRBV6-5	TRBJ1-2	TGTGCCAGCAGGCCACAGGGGAAGAGCGGCTATGGCTACACCTTC	CASRPQGKSGYGYTF
.	.	14	TRBV24-1	TRBJ1-1	TGTGCCACCAGTGATCCCAGGGTGAACACTGAAGCTTTCTTT	CATSDPRVNTEAFF
.	.	13	TRBV5-1	TRBJ1-1	TGCGCCAGCAGCTTGAGGGGGAACACTGAAGCTTTCTTT	CASSLRGNTEAFF
.	TRBD2	15	TRBV4-3	TRBJ2-3	TGCGCCAGCAGTCCTAGACTAGCGGGGGCAGATACGCAGTATTTT	CASSPRLAGADTQYF
.	.	15	TRBV10-3	TRBJ1-6	TGTGCCATCAGTGCCGACCGGGACACCGAGTCACCCCTCCACTTT	CAISADRDTESPLHF
.	TRBD2	19	TRBV7-2	TRBJ2-2	TGTGCCAGCAGCTTATTAGGGCTAGCGGGGGGCTATAACACCGGGGAGCTGTTTTTT	CASSLLGLAGGYNTGELFF
.	TRBD1	16	TRBV5-6	TRBJ1-1	TGTGCCAGCAGCTTCGAGACAGGGGGCGAGAACACTGAAGCTTTCTTT	CASSFETGGENTEAFF
.	TRBD1	14	TRBV7-9	TRBJ1-1	TGTGCCAGCAGCCGGACAGGGTGGAGGTCTGAAGCTTTCTTT	CASSRTGWRSEAFF
.	TRBD1	14	TRBV30	TRBJ1-2	TGTGCCTGGAGTAAGGGACAGGGATTTTCCGGCTACACCTTC	CAWSKGQGFSGYTF
.	.	13	TRBV12-3/TRBV12-4	TRBJ1-5	TGTGCCAGCAGCGACAGGAGTTGGCAGCCCCAGCATTTT	CASSDRSWQPQHF
.	TRBD1	16	TRBV11-2	TRBJ1-6	TGTGCCAGCAGCTTAGGGGACAGGGGGCCAAATTCACCCCTCCACTTT	CASSLGDRGPNSPLHF